Detailed here is one TCR beta chain. Its specificity is unknown. TCRdb analysed the reads with MiXCR anew, one entry per CDR3 protein. The sample consists of roughly 860,000 distinct CDR3 sequences, around a third of them appearing once. This CDR3 spans 14 amino acids. In germline, CDR1 is MNHEY, CDR2 SMNVEV (reference sequence). V dropped 5 bases and J dropped 3; count of bases not matched to a gene: 4. The sample is drawn from a study of T cell repertoires in cytomegalovirus infection. On the study more broadly: Carrying CMV and the relevant HLA type showed in public TCR beta signatures.

Findings of the study overall: HLA-C-restricted CMV clonotypes gave the most frequent clonotype in two of eight donors.

The starting material was cultured CD8+ T cells from PBMCs, obtained from culture after CMV antigen stimulation. The origin of this receptor is a human donor in good health (CMV status not recorded). Some clones in this sample may be carry-over from other donors' samples. The chain is built from TRBV27 and TRBJ2-7, with 10 positions matching TRBD1. CDR3 nucleotides: TGTGCCAGCAGTGGACAGGGGGGACTCTACGAGCAGTACTTC. Translated: CASSGQGGLYEQYF.